This TCR beta chain derives from a study of CD4 T cells in relation to SARS-CoV-2 and coronaviruses. Study at large: PBMCs were cultured with antigen for roughly nine days before TCR beta sequencing.

From germline, CDR1 is SEHNR and CDR2 FQNEAQ (reference sequence). The CDR3 loop spans 15 amino acids. V shed 7 bases and J shed 1 base, with 16 bases lying between them. The assay was immunoSEQ multiplex PCR, and TCRdb's table has in-frame clones only and misses some. This sample has about 29,000 clones, with 72% found just once. Unexposed donor CD4+ T cells date from about 2011-2018, before the COVID-19 pandemic. The cells were cultured for 9 to 11 days before CD4+ T cells were isolated. Concerning this clone: Its antigen is currently unknown.

What was sequenced was CD4+ T cells from PBMCs, cultured in vitro. This sequence originates from a human donor in good health. J is TRBJ1-1 and V is TRBV7-9; no definite D call. CDR3 protein: CASNFRRLENTEAFF. Written as DNA, the CDR3 is TGTGCCAGCAACTTCAGACGCCTGGAGAACACTGAAGCTTTCTTT. Full variable domain (remainder filled in from reference TRBV7-9 and TRBJ1-1): DTGVSQNPRHKITKRGQNVTFRCDPISEHNRLYWYRQTLGQGPEFLTYFQNEAQLEKSRLLSDRFSAERPKGSFSTLEIQRTEQGDSAMYLCASNFRRLENTEAFFGQGTRLTVV.